This TCR beta chain was identified in a study of cytomegalovirus exposure and HLA in healthy donors. Whole-study findings and limits: Reports indicated that the classifier achieved high specificity and sensitivity in diagnosing cytomegalovirus status. It was found in a later analysis that first-cohort TCR clusters tended to co-occur in the 130 or so validation repertoires. The study designated roughly 150 TCR beta chains cytomegalovirus-associated. Most TCR sequences were seen very rarely across donors, but some public TCRs occurred in many.

The germline V gene has CDR1 MNHEY and CDR2 SVGAGI. The length of the CDR3 is 15 residues. Germline trimming cut 2 bases from V and 1 base from J; bases unmatched to any gene: 4. A remark on this clone: The antigen remains undetermined.

Generated by immunoSEQ multiplex PCR, the TCRdb table keeps only in-frame clones and is missing some. In the table there are around 70,000 clones, approximately 96% of which are singletons. The source is a man between 18 and 29 years old in good health and CMV-seronegative. Specimen: PBMCs. This chain connects TRBV6-5 to TRBJ1-1; 7 bases match TRBD1. CDR3 nucleotides: TGTGCCAGCAGTTACCGGGACAGCGAGAACACTGAAGCTTTCTTT. Its translation: CASSYRDSENTEAFF.